The 30 T cell receptor beta chains below all came from one sample that was sequenced in a study of shared clonotypes between healthy human individuals. Terminally differentiated effector memory CD45RA+ cells were left out of the naive CD8 fraction, which was CD45RO-negative and positively selected for CCR7. Libraries were prepared by immunoSEQ multiplex PCR; TCRdb keeps only in-frame clonotypes and omits some of them. The sample has about 2.1 million clones, about 93% seen once. The sample comprised naive CD8+ T cells from PBMCs. These receptors all stem from a man aged 18-30 years in good health. Some clones in this sample may be carry-over from other donors' samples.

The V gene is TRBV27, the J gene TRBJ2-7, with a weak D call TRBD2 (6 bases). Germline CDR1 MNHEY, CDR2 SMNVEV (reference sequence). The CDR3 length is 15 residues. V dropped 6 bases and J dropped 5 bases, with 20 bases sitting between them. CDR3 amino acids: CASRAGVLATHEQYF. The CDR3 nucleotides read TGTGCCAGCAGAGCAGGAGTTCTAGCGACCCACGAGCAGTACTTC.

This chain links TRBV14 with TRBJ1-1; 9 bases match TRBD1. V lost 5 bases to trimming and J lost 5 bases; unmatched junction nucleotides: 9. The CDR3 is made up of 15 amino acids. Per the germline V gene, CDR1 is SGHDN and CDR2 is FVKESK. CDR3 residues: CASSAGTGPGTEAFF. DNA of the CDR3: TGTGCCAGCAGCGCAGGGACAGGGCCTGGGACTGAAGCTTTCTTT.

The J gene is TRBJ2-2, the V gene TRBV7-2; 11 bases fit TRBD2. This CDR3 has 16 residues. Germline assignment: CDR1 SGHTA and CDR2 FQGNSA. The V and J ends lost 6 bases and 7 bases, in that order; junction bases with no gene match: 10. The CDR3 DNA reads TGTGCCAGCAGTCTAGAGACTAGCGGGATCGGCGGGGAGCTGTTTTTT. It yields the protein CASSLETSGIGGELFF.

In regard to this clone: The sample has other DNA sequences that encode this CDR3 too. The chain combines TRBV4-1 with TRBJ2-5; D call uncertain. Germline V CDR1 and CDR2: MGHRA, YSYEKL. The V and J ends lost 4 bases and 1 base respectively, with 7 bases between them. The CDR3 is made up of 13 amino acids. The CDR3 bases are TGCGCCAGCAGCCCACGCCTCCAAGAGACCCAGTACTTC. Translating gives CASSPRLQETQYF.

The V call is TRBV5-8, the J call TRBJ1-5; no clear D gene. The CDR3 has 14 amino acids. The germline V gene encodes CDR1 SGHTS and CDR2 YDEGEE. Trimming took off 1 base at V and 4 bases at J, with 9 bases between the two ends. The CDR3 is CASSLRHWNQPQHF. In nucleotides, the CDR3 is TGTGCCAGCAGCTTGAGGCACTGGAATCAGCCCCAGCATTTT.

The V call is TRBV6-1, the J call TRBJ2-7; D possibly matches TRBD1 or TRBD2 (5 bases each). Germline V gene sequence: CDR1 MNHNS, CDR2 SASEGT. V was clipped by 4 bases and J by 2 bases, with 15 bases between them. This CDR3 comprises 15 residues. The CDR3, as DNA: TGTGCCAGCAGTGGGGGACGGCCTGGGGCCTACGAGCAGTACTTC. This sequence encodes CASSGGRPGAYEQYF.

The chain has TRBV10-1 and TRBJ2-5, with D perhaps matching TRBD1 (6 bases). V lost 3 bases to trimming and J lost 0 bases, with 11 bases between them. Looked up from germline, CDR1 is WNHNN and CDR2 is SYGVQD (reference sequence). This CDR3 has 15 amino acids. The CDR3 is CASSDGNRDQETQYF. The DNA for the CDR3 is TGCGCCAGCAGTGACGGCAACAGGGACCAAGAGACCCAGTACTTC.

V is TRBV16 and J is TRBJ1-1; D remains ambiguous. Germline CDR1 and CDR2: KGHSY and FQNENV. The CDR3 covers 14 residues. V was shortened by 4 bases and J by 4 bases, with 13 bases between the two germline ends. The CDR3 reads CASSLGSRVTEAFF. The CDR3 region has the DNA TGTGCCAGCAGCCTCGGTTCGAGGGTCACTGAAGCTTTCTTT.

This clone showed up just once. The genes are TRBV2 and TRBJ2-3; D not certain. Looked up from germline, CDR1 is SNHLY and CDR2 is FYNNEI. Trimming removed 6 bases at V and 4 bases at J, with 5 bases between. This CDR3 is 11 amino acids long. The CDR3 bases are TGTGCCAGCAGGGGCCCAGATACGCAGTATTTT. Translating gives CASRGPDTQYF.

J is TRBJ1-2 and V is TRBV30; a possible D gene is TRBD1 (5 bases). Trimming took off 2 bases at V and 8 bases at J, with 15 bases between the two ends. Germline V gene data show CDR1 as GTSNPN and CDR2 as SVGIG (reference sequence). The CDR3 sequence is 13 residues long. CDR3 in amino acids: CAWSQGDLRGYTF. CDR3 nucleotide sequence: TGTGCCTGGAGTCAGGGAGATCTGCGGGGCTACACCTTC.

The chain is built from TRBV19 and TRBJ1-1, with 10 bases aligning to TRBD1. J gave up 5 bases and V 10 bases, and 13 bases lay outside the gene matches. This CDR3 has 15 amino acids. Germline V lookup: CDR1 LNHDA, CDR2 SQIVND (reference sequence). The CDR3 DNA follows: TGTGCCATCTCCCGGGACAGGGGTTCGGGAACTGAAGCTTTCTTT. The encoded protein is CAISRDRGSGTEAFF.

In this sample, this clone turned up once. This rearrangement joins TRBV7-8 to TRBJ1-1, with D uncertain. The CDR3 loop spans 16 amino acids. Looked up from germline, CDR1 is SGHVS and CDR2 is FQNEAQ. The ends were cut back, 5 bases at V and 4 bases at J, with 20 bases in the middle. In DNA, the CDR3 is TGTGCCAGCAGCCAGTCTAAAGTGGTGCGTCGCACTGAAGCTTTCTTT. Residues: CASSQSKVVRRTEAFF.

This chain uses TRBV7-8 with TRBJ2-7; 10 bases agree with TRBD2. Trimming removed 1 base from V and 4 bases from J; junction bases left unmatched: 7. The CDR3 is made up of 16 amino acids. The germline V gene encodes CDR1 SGHVS and CDR2 FQNEAQ. For the CDR3, the DNA is TGTGCCAGCAGCTTAGGGGGGCGTAGCGGGAGGTACGAGCAGTACTTC. Translated, it gives CASSLGGRSGRYEQYF.

The chain joins TRBV9 to TRBJ2-3; D perhaps matches TRBD1 (6 bases). The V and J ends lost 4 bases and 4 bases respectively, with 22 bases between them. The CDR3 is 17 residues long. Germline values: CDR1 SGDLS, CDR2 YYNGEE. The CDR3 spells CASSTQVRGDPPDTQYF. In DNA form, the CDR3 reads TGTGCCAGCAGCACCCAAGTCAGGGGCGACCCCCCAGATACGCAGTATTTT.

This clone was detected only once. The J gene is TRBJ2-1, the V gene TRBV13, with 7 bases matching TRBD2. Germline V gene sequence: CDR1 PRHDT, CDR2 FYEKMQ (reference sequence). The CDR3 runs 13 residues. The V and J ends lost 8 bases and 7 bases, in that order; junction bases with no gene match: 8. The CDR3 here is CASRDYSANEQFF. The CDR3 coding sequence is TGTGCCAGCCGGGACTACTCCGCGAATGAGCAGTTCTTC.

The rearrangement links TRBV19 to TRBJ1-5; the D gene is possibly TRBD1 (6 bases). Trimming removed 6 bases at V and 7 bases at J, with 19 bases between. This CDR3 spans 15 amino acids. Per germline, CDR1 LNHDA and CDR2 SQIVND (reference sequence). CDR3 loop: CASSPIPGGRQPQHF. The CDR3 nucleotides are TGTGCCAGTAGCCCGATTCCCGGGGGGCGGCAGCCCCAGCATTTT.

V gene TRBV10-1 combines with J gene TRBJ2-1; no clear D. Germline V CDR1 and CDR2: WNHNN, SYGVQD (reference sequence). V dropped 4 bases and J dropped 7 bases, with 8 bases sitting between them. The CDR3 extends over 12 amino acids. CDR3 in amino acids: CASSGTVNEQFF. CDR3 sequence (DNA): TGCGCCAGCAGTGGTACGGTTAATGAGCAGTTCTTC.

The rearrangement uses TRBV30 and TRBJ2-5; the match to TRBD1 covers 11 bases. The CDR3 sequence is 15 residues long. With V trimmed by 3 bases and J by 5 bases, 8 bases remained unmatched. Germline V gene data show CDR1 as GTSNPN and CDR2 as SVGIG (reference sequence). The CDR3: CAWRDRGLIRETQYF. For the CDR3, the DNA is TGTGCCTGGAGGGACAGGGGGCTAATTAGGGAGACCCAGTACTTC. Together with reference TRBV30 and TRBJ2-5, the CDR3 gives the full variable domain: SQTIHQWPATLVQPVGSPLSLECTVEGTSNPNLYWYRQAAGRGLQLLFYSVGIGQISSEVPQNLSASRPQDRQFILSSKKLLLSDSGFYLCAWRDRGLIRETQYFGPGTRLLVL.

This clone was detected once. This rearrangement joins TRBV4-2 to TRBJ2-1; 9 positions agree with TRBD2. The length of the CDR3 is 12 residues. With V trimmed by 5 bases and J by 15 bases, 8 bases remained unmatched. Germline assignment: CDR1 LGHNA and CDR2 YNFKEQ. The CDR3 DNA sequence: TGTGCCAGCAGCACGGGACTAGCCCCCATGTTCTTC. It specifies CASSTGLAPMFF.

The rearrangement uses TRBV11-3 and TRBJ2-1; D possibly uses TRBD1 or TRBD2 (5 bases each). The V gene lost 3 bases and the J gene lost 0 bases, with 9 bases spanning the gap. This CDR3 has 15 amino acids. Per the germline V gene, CDR1 is SGHNT and CDR2 is YENEEA. The CDR3 loop is CASSLGRASYNEQFF. The CDR3 nucleotides are TGTGCCAGCAGCTTGGGACGAGCCTCCTACAATGAGCAGTTCTTC.

This chain connects TRBV27 to TRBJ2-3, with TRBD2 matching over 14 bases. The CDR3 has 17 amino acids. J gave up 3 bases and V 6 bases, and 8 bases lay outside the gene matches. The V gene's germline CDR1 is MNHEY and CDR2 SMNVEV (reference sequence). The CDR3 DNA follows: TGTGCCAGCAGGGGACTAGCGGGAGTAACGTTGACAGATACGCAGTATTTT. Translation: CASRGLAGVTLTDTQYF.

This clone was seen just once. The CDR3 spells CASRYSLAGGYNEQFF. The DNA for the CDR3 is TGTGCCAGCAGGTACTCGCTAGCGGGGGGCTACAATGAGCAGTTCTTC. The V call is TRBV28, the J call TRBJ2-1; TRBD2 matches 11 bases. The CDR3 runs to 16 residues. The J segment lost 3 bases and the V segment lost 6 bases, leaving 7 bases of the junction unmatched. Germline-derived CDR1 and CDR2 are MDHEN and SYDVKM.

This rearrangement joins TRBV5-6 to TRBJ2-7; D ambiguous. Germline V gene sequence: CDR1 SGHDT, CDR2 YYEEEE. V gave up 1 base and J gave up 6 bases, with 8 bases separating them. The CDR3 length is 12 residues. As DNA, the CDR3 is TGTGCCAGCAGCTTGAACGTATTCGAGCAGTACTTC. It is translated as CASSLNVFEQYF.

This rearrangement joins TRBV5-1 to TRBJ1-2; no clear D. The CDR3 is 14 amino acids. V lost 0 bases and J 13 bases, leaving 19 bases between the germline ends. Germline values: CDR1 SGHRS, CDR2 YFSETQ. In DNA form, the CDR3 reads TGCGCCAGCAGCTTGGATCGGTTTGGGCAAGGGTGCACCTTC. Its translation is CASSLDRFGQGCTF. The entire variable domain, with the rest obtained from reference TRBV5-1 and TRBJ1-2, is as follows: KAGVTQTPRYLIKTRGQQVTLSCSPISGHRSVSWYQQTPGQGLQFLFEYFSETQRNKGNFPGRFSGRQFSNSRSEMNVSTLELGDSALYLCASSLDRFGQGCTFGSGTRLTVV.

Concerning this clone: Since a much larger clone is just one base distant, this may be a read error. Other DNA sequences in the same sample also yield this CDR3. The chain links TRBV11-2 to TRBJ2-7; D gene unclear. The CDR3 extends over 11 amino acids. The germline CDR1 and CDR2 sequences are SGHAT and FQNNGV. Trimming removed 5 bases at V and 0 bases at J, with 2 bases between. This chain's CDR3 is CASSGSYEQYF. The CDR3 nucleotides are TGTGCCAGCAGCGGCTCCTACGAGCAGTACTTC.

The chain is built from TRBV11-3 and TRBJ2-2, with D unclear. The CDR3 extends over 14 amino acids. V gave up 0 bases and J gave up 6 bases, with 8 bases separating them. Germline CDR1 and CDR2: SGHNT and YENEEA. DNA of the CDR3: TGTGCCAGCAGCTTAGATCCTGTCGCCGGGGAGCTGTTTTTT. Translating it yields CASSLDPVAGELFF.

The chain links TRBV2 to TRBJ1-2; D is unclear. V was clipped by 10 bases and J by 6 bases, with 18 bases between them. CDR3 length: 13 residues. From germline, CDR1 is SNHLY and CDR2 FYNNEI. The CDR3 loop is CAIQKRGSNGYTF. The CDR3 DNA follows: TGTGCCATCCAGAAACGGGGTTCGAATGGCTACACCTTC.

The rearrangement joins TRBV30 to TRBJ2-7; 9 positions match TRBD1. Trimming removed 4 bases from V and 6 bases from J; junction bases left unmatched: 4. Per the germline V gene, CDR1 is GTSNPN and CDR2 is SVGIG (reference sequence). This CDR3 region has 12 residues. DNA of the CDR3: TGTGCCTGGATGGGGACAGGGCTCGAGCAGTACTTC. This encodes CAWMGTGLEQYF.

As concerns this clone: The identical CDR3 is also encoded by other nucleotide sequences in the sample. The V call is TRBV7-9, the J call TRBJ2-5; D is possibly TRBD1 (5 bases). The CDR3 extends over 12 amino acids. V lost 4 bases to trimming and J lost 3 bases, with 6 bases between them. The germline V gene has CDR1 SEHNR and CDR2 FQNEAQ (reference sequence). The CDR3 DNA reads TGTGCCAGCAGCTCCAGGGAAGAGACCCAGTACTTC. The encoded protein is CASSSREETQYF.

The V and J genes are TRBV11-2 and TRBJ2-2; no firm D call. CDR1 is SGHAT, CDR2 FQNNGV, per germline. The CDR3 totals 13 residues. V was trimmed by 7 bases and J by 3 bases, leaving 9 bases between them. The CDR3, as DNA: TGTGCCAGCAACGTTCCGGACACCGGGGAGCTGTTTTTT. Its translation is CASNVPDTGELFF.